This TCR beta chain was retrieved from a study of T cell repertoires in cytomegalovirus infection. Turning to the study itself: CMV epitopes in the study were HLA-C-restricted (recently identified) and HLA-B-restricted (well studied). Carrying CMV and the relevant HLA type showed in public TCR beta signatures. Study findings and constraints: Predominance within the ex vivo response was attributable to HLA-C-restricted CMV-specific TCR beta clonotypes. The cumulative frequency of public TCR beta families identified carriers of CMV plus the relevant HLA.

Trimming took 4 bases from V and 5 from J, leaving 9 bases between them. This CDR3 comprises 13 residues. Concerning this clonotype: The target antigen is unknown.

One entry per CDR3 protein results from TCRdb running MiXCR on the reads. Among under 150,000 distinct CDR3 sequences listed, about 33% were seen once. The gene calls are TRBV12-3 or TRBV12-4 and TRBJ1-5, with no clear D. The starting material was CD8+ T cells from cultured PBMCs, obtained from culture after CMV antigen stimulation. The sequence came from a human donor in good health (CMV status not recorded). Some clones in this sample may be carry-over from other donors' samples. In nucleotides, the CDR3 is TGTGCCAGCAGTTACAATATCCATCAGCCCCAGCATTTT. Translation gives CASSYNIHQPQHF.